This T cell receptor (beta chain) was profiled in a study of memory CD4+ T cells and cytomegalovirus serostatus. The CDR3 has 14 residues. V lost 5 bases, J lost 3 bases, and 13 bases lay in between. Germline values: CDR1 LNHDA, CDR2 SQIVND (reference sequence). The method was immunoSEQ multiplex PCR; TCRdb's version includes in-frame clones alone and lacks a portion of them. This sample has just over 45,000 clones; over 75% occur once, and the top ten carry about 0.6%. The sort gate was single viable CD3+CD4+CD8-CD45RO+ cells for memory CD4+ T cells. The source of this sequence is an adult in good health and CMV-seronegative. Sample: memory CD4+ T cells from blood. The chain combines TRBV19 with TRBJ1-2; D is ambiguous. CDR3 sequence: CASSEGPIYYGYTF. CDR3 in DNA: TGTGCCAGTAGTGAGGGTCCCATTTACTATGGCTACACCTTC.